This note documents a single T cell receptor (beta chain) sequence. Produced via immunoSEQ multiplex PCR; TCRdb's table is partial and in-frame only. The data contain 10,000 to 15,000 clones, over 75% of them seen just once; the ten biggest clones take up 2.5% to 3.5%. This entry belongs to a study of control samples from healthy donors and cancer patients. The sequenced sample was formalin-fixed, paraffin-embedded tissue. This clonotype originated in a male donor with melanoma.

The CDR3 DNA reads as TGTGCCAGCAGTCAGGGCGACAGGGGATTTCGGCCCCAGCATTTT. Its protein is CASSQGDRGFRPQHF. The chain has TRBV7-9 and TRBJ1-5; 8 positions agree with TRBD1. V was pared by 6 bases and J by 9 bases, with 13 bases of the junction left unmatched. This CDR3 region has 15 residues. Per germline, CDR1 SEHNR and CDR2 FQNEAQ (reference sequence).